The rows below give T cell receptor beta chains drawn from one sample of a study of T cells in localized non-small cell lung cancer. The method was immunoSEQ multiplex PCR; TCRdb's version includes in-frame clones alone and lacks a portion of them. The sample lists about 48,000 clones, about 80% occurring once. The sample here was peripheral blood, taken before any cancer treatment. These TCRs come from a man between 40 and 69 years old with stage I squamous cell lung carcinoma. The CDR3 runs from the conserved cysteine through the conserved F or W. D genes are given only for firm matches. Size tells how often a clone was seen (once, few, many) or the class of an expanded clone, and some rows leave it out.

TRBV2	TRBJ1-3	-	-	TGTGCCAGCAGAACCGCCCCTGGAAACACCATATATTTT	CASRTAPGNTIYF
TRBV6-1	TRBJ1-3	once	-	TGTGCCAGCAGTGAATTTGATAGCTCTGGAAACACCATATATTTT	CASSEFDSSGNTIYF
TRBV21-1	TRBJ2-5	once	-	TGTGCCAGCAGCAAAACCCGCAGGGGGCAACCACGGGAGACCCAGTACTTC	CASSKTRRGQPRETQYF
TRBV7-3	TRBJ2-2	-	TRBD2	TGTGCCAGCAGCTTAAAGGCTAGCGGGGGGCCTTACACCGGGGAGCTGTTTTTT	CASSLKASGGPYTGELFF
TRBV7-9	TRBJ1-4	-	TRBD1	TGTGCCAGCAGCCCAGCGGACAGGGAGGAACTGTTTTTT	CASSPADREELFF
TRBV28	TRBJ2-2	once	-	-	CASLSGQAGELFF
TRBV27	TRBJ2-7	-	-	TGTGCCAGCAGTTTAAAGGTAGGGGACTCCCAGTACGAGCAGTACTTC	CASSLKVGDSQYEQYF
TRBV10-3	TRBJ2-5	-	-	TGTGCCATCAGTGAGGAACAGAGACAAGAGACCCAGTACTTC	CAISEEQRQETQYF
TRBV7-9	TRBJ1-2	-	-	TGTGCCAGCAGCCGGATGATAACCGGGGGCTATGGCTACACCTTC	CASSRMITGGYGYTF
TRBV11-2	TRBJ1-1	-	-	TGTGCCAGCACCCTTCGGGGGCGGCTCGGAACTGAAGCTTTCTTT	CASTLRGRLGTEAFF
TRBV6-1	TRBJ1-2	-	-	TGTGCCAGCAGTGAAAGGTGGGACAACGGCTATGGCTACACCTTC	CASSERWDNGYGYTF
TRBV5-6	TRBJ2-7	few	TRBD2	TGTGCCAGCAGCATGTCAGGGCTAGCGGGGGGGAGGCAGTACTTC	CASSMSGLAGGRQYF
TRBV6-5	TRBJ1-5	-	-	TGTGCCAGCAGCATTACGGTCGCAGGGAATCAGCCCCAGCATTTT	CASSITVAGNQPQHF
TRBV5-1	TRBJ2-1	-	TRBD2	TGCGCCAGCAGCTTGGAAACTAGCGGGGTTTGGAATGAGCAGTTCTTC	CASSLETSGVWNEQFF
TRBV29-1	TRBJ1-3	-	-	TGCAGTTCCCGGGAAGGAAACACCATATATTTT	CSSREGNTIYF
TRBV7-8	TRBJ1-5	-	TRBD1	TGTGCCAGCAGCTTATTGGGGACAGGAGGAAGCAATCAGCCCCAGCATTTT	CASSLLGTGGSNQPQHF
TRBV30	TRBJ2-7	-	TRBD2	TGTGCCTGGAGTGTAGGGACTACCTACGAGCAGTACTTC	CAWSVGTTYEQYF
TRBV19	TRBJ1-2	-	-	TGTGCCAGTAGTGCGCGCGGGGGCTACACCTTC	CASSARGGYTF
TRBV9	TRBJ1-1	-	TRBD1	TGTGCCAGCAGCGCCGGACAGGGGAAGGTTGAAGCTTTCTTT	CASSAGQGKVEAFF
TRBV11-2	TRBJ2-5	-	-	TGTGCCAGCGGCCAGGGCAGCCAAGAGACCCAGTACTTC	CASGQGSQETQYF
TRBV7-8	TRBJ2-3	-	-	TGTGCCAGCAGCTTAGAGAAGGGTTACACAGATACGCAGTATTTT	CASSLEKGYTDTQYF
TRBV6-6	TRBJ2-1	-	TRBD1	TGTGCCAGCAGTCCAGGGGGCCACTACAATGAGCAGTTCTTC	CASSPGGHYNEQFF
TRBV6-6	TRBJ2-7	once	-	TGTGCCAGCAGTTACTCACAGGGAACCTACGAGCAGTACTTC	CASSYSQGTYEQYF
TRBV19	TRBJ1-5	-	TRBD1	TGTGCCAGTAGCCTACAGGGGCAGCCCCAGCATTTT	CASSLQGQPQHF